Given below is one T cell receptor (beta chain) in context. Its antigen is unknown. The use of a sample-barcoded 5' primer and a J-beta primer mix characterized a second PCR of about 7 to 12 cycles. Researchers report that each sample yielded at least 2.5 million CDR3-containing paired-end reads. A single record per CDR3 protein comes from TCRdb applying MiXCR to the 5' RACE reads. This sample yields 700,000 to 950,000 distinct CDR3 sequences, of which more than 45% are seen a single time; approximately 23% belongs to the top ten. This sample stems from a study of blood T cells in healthy people across ages. Study in general: Template switching picked up about one barcoded beta molecule for each two T cells.

After removal of 3 bases from V and 4 bases from J, the junction contained 12 bases not matched to a gene. Germline-derived CDR1 and CDR2 are SGHTA and FQGNSA. The CDR3 contains 17 residues. Study findings and constraints: Shifts in expanded clonotypes may have been confounded by donor CMV status, which was unknown. As age increased, TCR beta diversity per million T cells fell in a roughly linear fashion.

The chain employs TRBV7-2 and TRBJ2-3; 8 bases align to TRBD2. The clonotype originates from a man aged 30 to 45 in good health. Material for sequencing was blood. CDR3 amino acids: CASSFPSGLGLADTQYF. The CDR3 region has the DNA TGTGCCAGCAGCTTCCCCTCGGGACTAGGTTTGGCAGATACGCAGTATTTT.